This T cell receptor (beta chain) is from a study of T-cell memory formation after mild COVID-19. Study in general: Each donor largely had its own TCR clusters. Study observations and caveats: The study found balanced CD4/CD8 in clones contracting day 15 to 85 and a CD4+ lean in later expanders. Shrinking CD4+ clones were chiefly CM and EM; CD8+ ones were chiefly EMRA.

J lost 4 bases, V lost 4 bases, and 21 bases had no gene match. This CDR3 region has 20 residues. Germline V gene lookup returns CDR1 LGHDT and CDR2 YNNKEL (reference sequence). The 5'RACE method, run with constant-segment primers, produced TCR alpha and TCR beta cDNA libraries (carrying sample barcodes and UMIs). Using its own MiXCR run on the 5' RACE reads, TCRdb lists one record per CDR3 protein. The sample lists fewer than 150,000 distinct CDR3 sequences; roughly 6% were seen once. This clonotype has only a few counts. Antigen: not known. Sample: PBMCs or a T cell subset sorted from them (not recorded which). The chain uses TRBV3-1 and TRBJ2-4; 8 positions agree with TRBD2. The sequence was collected from an adult woman who had mild COVID-19 (a few samples of this study predate the infection). Cell type and time point are not known. The CDR3 coding sequence is TGTGCCAGCAGCCCTGGTCTAGCGGGCATTGGGGTTCTAGCTAAAAACATTCAGTACTTC. It encodes CASSPGLAGIGVLAKNIQYF.